This T cell receptor (beta chain) was found in a study of blood T cell repertoires in COVID-19. Study context: Acute and convalescent COVID-19 samples came from the United States, Italy and Spain.

Only in-frame clones appear in the TCRdb table, and some are missing; sequencing was by immunoSEQ multiplex PCR. The table includes about 260,000 clones, more than 70% detected once. Symptom resolution, clearance, or two negative PCRs marked the recovered donors of Cohort 3. The receptor was derived from a woman in her forties or fifties who had recovered from COVID-19. Sample: PBMCs or T cells enriched from blood (not recorded which).

The DNA for the CDR3 is TGTGCCAGCAGCTTAGCGACAGGGGTTATGAACACTGAAGCTTTCTTT. This sequence encodes CASSLATGVMNTEAFF. This chain connects TRBV7-2 to TRBJ1-1, with TRBD1 matching over 8 bases. This CDR3 comprises 16 residues. With 0 bases clipped from V and 0 bases from J, the junction kept 3 bases outside the gene matches. The germline CDR1 and CDR2 sequences are SGHTA and FQGNSA.